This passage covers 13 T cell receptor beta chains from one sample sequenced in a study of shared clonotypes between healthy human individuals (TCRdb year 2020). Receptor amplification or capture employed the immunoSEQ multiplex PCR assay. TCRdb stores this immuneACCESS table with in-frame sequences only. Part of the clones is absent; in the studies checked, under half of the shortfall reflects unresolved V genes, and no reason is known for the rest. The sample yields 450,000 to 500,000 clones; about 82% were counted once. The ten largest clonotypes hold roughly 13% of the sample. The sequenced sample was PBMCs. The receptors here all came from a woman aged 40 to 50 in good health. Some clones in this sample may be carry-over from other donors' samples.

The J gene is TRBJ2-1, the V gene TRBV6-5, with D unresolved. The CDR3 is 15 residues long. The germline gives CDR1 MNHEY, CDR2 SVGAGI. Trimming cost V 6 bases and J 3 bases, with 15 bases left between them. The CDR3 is CASSRGMTHYNEQFF. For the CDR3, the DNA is TGTGCCAGCAGCCGCGGTATGACACACTACAATGAGCAGTTCTTC.

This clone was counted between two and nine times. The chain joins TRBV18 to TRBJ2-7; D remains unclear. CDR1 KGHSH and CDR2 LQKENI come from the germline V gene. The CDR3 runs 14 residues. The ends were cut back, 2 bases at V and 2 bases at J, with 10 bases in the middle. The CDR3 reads CASSPSQSAYEQYF. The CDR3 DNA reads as TGTGCCAGCTCACCATCTCAGAGTGCCTACGAGCAGTACTTC.

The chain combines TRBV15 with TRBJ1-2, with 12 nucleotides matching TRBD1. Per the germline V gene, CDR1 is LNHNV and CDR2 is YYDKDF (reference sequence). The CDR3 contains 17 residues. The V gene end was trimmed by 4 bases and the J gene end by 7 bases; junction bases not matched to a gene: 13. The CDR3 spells CATSKDIIGTGGVGYTF. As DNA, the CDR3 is TGTGCCACCAGCAAAGATATAATCGGGACAGGGGGCGTTGGCTACACCTTC.

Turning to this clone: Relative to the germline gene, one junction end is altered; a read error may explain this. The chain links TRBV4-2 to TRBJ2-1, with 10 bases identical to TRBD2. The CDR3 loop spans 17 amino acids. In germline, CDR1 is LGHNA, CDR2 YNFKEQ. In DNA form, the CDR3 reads TGTGCCAGCAGCCAAGTATTAGCGGGAGGAAATGAGAATGGGCAGTTCTTC. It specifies CASSQVLAGGNENGQFF.

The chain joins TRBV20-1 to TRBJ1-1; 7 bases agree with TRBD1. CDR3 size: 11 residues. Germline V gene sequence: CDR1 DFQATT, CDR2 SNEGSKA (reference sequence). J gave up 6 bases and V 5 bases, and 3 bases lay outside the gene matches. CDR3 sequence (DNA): TGCAGTGCTTACAGGGGTGCTGAAGCTTTCTTT. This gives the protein CSAYRGAEAFF.

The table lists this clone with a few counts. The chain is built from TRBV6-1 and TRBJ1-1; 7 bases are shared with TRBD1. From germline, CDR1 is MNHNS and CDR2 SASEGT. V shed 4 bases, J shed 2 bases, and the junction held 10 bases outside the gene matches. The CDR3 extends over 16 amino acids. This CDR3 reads CASSGATGQQNTEAFF. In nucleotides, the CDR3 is TGTGCCAGCAGTGGCGCCACGGGACAGCAAAACACTGAAGCTTTCTTT.

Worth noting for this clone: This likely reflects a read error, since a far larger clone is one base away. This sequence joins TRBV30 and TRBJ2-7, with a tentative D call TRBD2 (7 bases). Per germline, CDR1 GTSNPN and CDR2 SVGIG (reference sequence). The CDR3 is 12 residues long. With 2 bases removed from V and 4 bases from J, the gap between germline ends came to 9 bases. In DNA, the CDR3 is TGTGCCTGGAGTAGGGGGGGATACGAGCAGTACTTC. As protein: CAWSRGGYEQYF.

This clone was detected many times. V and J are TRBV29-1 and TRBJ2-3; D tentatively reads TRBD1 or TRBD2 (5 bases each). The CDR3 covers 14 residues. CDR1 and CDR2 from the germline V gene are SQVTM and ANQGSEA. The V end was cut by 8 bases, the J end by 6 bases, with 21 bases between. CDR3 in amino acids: CSTRDGLHADTQYF. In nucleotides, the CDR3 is TGCAGCACCCGGGACGGATTACATGCCGATACGCAGTATTTT.

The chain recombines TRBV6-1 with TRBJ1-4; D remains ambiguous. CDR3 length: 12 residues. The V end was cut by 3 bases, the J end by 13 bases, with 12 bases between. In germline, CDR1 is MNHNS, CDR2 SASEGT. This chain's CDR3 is CASSDLRGRLFF. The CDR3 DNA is TGTGCCAGCAGTGACTTGCGCGGAAGACTGTTTTTT.

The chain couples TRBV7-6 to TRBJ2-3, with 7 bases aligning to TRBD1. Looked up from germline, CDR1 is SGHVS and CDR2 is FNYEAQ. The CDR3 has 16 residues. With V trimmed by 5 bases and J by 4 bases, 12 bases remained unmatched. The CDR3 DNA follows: TGTGCCAGCAGCCCTAGTCTACAGGGGTTTCCAGATACGCAGTATTTT. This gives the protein CASSPSLQGFPDTQYF.

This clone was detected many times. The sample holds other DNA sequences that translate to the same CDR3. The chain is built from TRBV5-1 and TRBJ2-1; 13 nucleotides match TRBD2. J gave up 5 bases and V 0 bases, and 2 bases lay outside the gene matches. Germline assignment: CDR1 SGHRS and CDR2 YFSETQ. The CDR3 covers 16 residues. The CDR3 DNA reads TGCGCCAGCAGCTTGGTCGGGACTAGCGGGAACAATGAGCAGTTCTTC. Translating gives CASSLVGTSGNNEQFF.

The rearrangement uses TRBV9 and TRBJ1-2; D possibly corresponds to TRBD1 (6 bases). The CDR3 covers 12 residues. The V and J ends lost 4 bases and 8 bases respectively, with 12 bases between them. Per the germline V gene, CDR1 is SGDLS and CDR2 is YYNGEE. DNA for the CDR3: TGTGCCAGCAGCCCGGGAGGGGGAGGCTACACCTTC. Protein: CASSPGGGGYTF.

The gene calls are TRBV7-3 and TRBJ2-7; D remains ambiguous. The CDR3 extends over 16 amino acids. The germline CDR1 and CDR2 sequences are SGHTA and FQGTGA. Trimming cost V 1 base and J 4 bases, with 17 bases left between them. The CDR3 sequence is CASSLKGWTKWYEQYF. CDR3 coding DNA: TGTGCCAGCAGCTTAAAGGGATGGACGAAGTGGTACGAGCAGTACTTC. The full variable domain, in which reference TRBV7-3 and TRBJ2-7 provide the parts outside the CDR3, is GAGVSQTPSNKVTEKGKYVELRCDPISGHTALYWYRQSLGQGPEFLIYFQGTGAADDSGLPNDRFFAVRPEGSVSTLKIQRTERGDSAVYLCASSLKGWTKWYEQYFGPGTRLTVT.